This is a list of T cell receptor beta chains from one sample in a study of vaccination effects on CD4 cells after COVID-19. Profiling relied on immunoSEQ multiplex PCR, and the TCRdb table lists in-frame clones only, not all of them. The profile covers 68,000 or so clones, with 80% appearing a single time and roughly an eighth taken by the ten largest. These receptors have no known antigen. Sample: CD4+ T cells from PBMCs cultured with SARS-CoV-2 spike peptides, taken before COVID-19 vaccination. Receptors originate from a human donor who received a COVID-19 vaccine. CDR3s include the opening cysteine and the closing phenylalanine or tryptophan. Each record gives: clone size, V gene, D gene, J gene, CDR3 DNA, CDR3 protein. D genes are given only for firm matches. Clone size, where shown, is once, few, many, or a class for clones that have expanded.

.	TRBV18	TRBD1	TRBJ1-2	TGTGCCAGCTCAGTGACAGGGGGCGACTATGGCTACACCTTC	CASSVTGGDYGYTF
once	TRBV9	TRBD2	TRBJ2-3	TGTGCCAGCAGCGTAGATCTAGCGGGAGATACGCAGTATTTT	CASSVDLAGDTQYF
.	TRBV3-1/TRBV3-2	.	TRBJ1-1	TGTGCCAGCAGCCTTGAGGGACCGCACCCGGCTTTCTTT	CASSLEGPHPAFF
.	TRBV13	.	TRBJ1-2	TGTGCCAGCAGCTCGTTGGACGGCGATATTGTGGGCTACACCTTC	CASSSLDGDIVGYTF
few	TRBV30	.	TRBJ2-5	TGTGCCTGGATGAATGGAGACCTACGGGAGACCCAGTACTTC	CAWMNGDLRETQYF
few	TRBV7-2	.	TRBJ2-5	TGTGCCAGCAGCGACGACAGGAGGTTGGGGACCCAGTACTTC	CASSDDRRLGTQYF
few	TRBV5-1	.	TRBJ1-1	TGCGCCAGCAGCTTGTCGGAAACTGAAGCTTTCTTT	CASSLSETEAFF
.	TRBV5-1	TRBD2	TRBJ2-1	TGCGCCAGCAGCACAACCGGGACTAGCGGGGGCAGCTCCTACAATGAGCAGTTCTTC	CASSTTGTSGGSSYNEQFF
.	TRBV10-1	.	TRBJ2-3	TGCGCCAGCAGCAACCCTGGCGAAGCTAGCACAGATACGCAGTATTTT	CASSNPGEASTDTQYF
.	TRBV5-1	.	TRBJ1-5	TGCGCCAGCAGCCCCGGAGGGGCCGACAATCAGCCCCAGCATTTT	CASSPGGADNQPQHF
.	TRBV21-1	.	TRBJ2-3	TGTGCCAGCACCCGACTAGCCACAGATACGCAGTATTTT	CASTRLATDTQYF
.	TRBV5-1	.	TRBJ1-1	TGCGCCAGCAGCATCGGGTTCACTGAAGCTTTCTTT	CASSIGFTEAFF
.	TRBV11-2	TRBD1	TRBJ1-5	TGTGCCAGTGGGACAGGGGGCTCGACTCAGCCCCAGCATTTT	CASGTGGSTQPQHF
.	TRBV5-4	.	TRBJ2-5	TGTGCCAGCAGCTTGGGGCAGGGGGAGACCCAGTACTTC	CASSLGQGETQYF
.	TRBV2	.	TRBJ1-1	TGTGCCAGCGGGTTGGTAGGGAACACTGAAGCTTTCTTT	CASGLVGNTEAFF
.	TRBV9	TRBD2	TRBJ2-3	TGTGCCAGCAGCGCAAAGCCTTCTAGCGGGGGGTCCGCAGATACGCAGTATTTT	CASSAKPSSGGSADTQYF
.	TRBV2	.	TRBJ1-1	TGTGCCAGCAGTGCGGTACGCGCTTTCTTT	CASSAVRAFF
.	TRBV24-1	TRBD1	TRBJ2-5	TGTGCCACCAGTCGCACAGGGGCCAGCCAAGAGACCCAGTACTTC	CATSRTGASQETQYF
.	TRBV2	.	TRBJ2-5	TGTGCCAGCAGTGCCTATACGGTGGACGTTAGGAAGACCCAGTACTTC	CASSAYTVDVRKTQYF
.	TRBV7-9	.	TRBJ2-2	TGTGCCAGCAGCTTAGCGACTACAAACACCGGGGAGCTGTTTTTT	CASSLATTNTGELFF
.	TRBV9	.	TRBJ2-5	TGTGCCAGCAGCGTAGCGACAGCAGAGACCCAGTACTTC	CASSVATAETQYF
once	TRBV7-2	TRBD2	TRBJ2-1	TGTGCCAGCAGCTTAGGAAGCGGGGTTATCTACAATGAGCAGTTCTTC	CASSLGSGVIYNEQFF
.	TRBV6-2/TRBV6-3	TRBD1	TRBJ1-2	TGTGCCAGCAGTTACTTGCGACAGGGGGCGAACTATGGCTACACCTTC	CASSYLRQGANYGYTF
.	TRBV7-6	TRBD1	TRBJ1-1	TGTGCCAGCAGCGCTCGACAGGGGACGAACACTGAAGCTTTCTTT	CASSARQGTNTEAFF
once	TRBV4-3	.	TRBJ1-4	TGCGCCAGCAGCCAAGATTATGGATTTCCTAATGAAAAACTGTTTTTT	CASSQDYGFPNEKLFF
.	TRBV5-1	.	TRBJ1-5	TGCGCCAGCAGCTTGGATGGATCTTTTAGCAATCAGCCCCAGCATTTT	CASSLDGSFSNQPQHF
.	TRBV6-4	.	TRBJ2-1	TGTGCCAGCAGTGACCCCATCGAAAGTCTCAGGGACGATGAGCAGTTCTTC	CASSDPIESLRDDEQFF
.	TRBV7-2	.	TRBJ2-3	TGTGCCAGCAGCCTTCGGGGCTCCAGATTGAGCCCAGATACGCAGTATTTT	CASSLRGSRLSPDTQYF
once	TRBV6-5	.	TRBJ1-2	TGTGCCAGCAGTTATGGGCGGAGAACGAAGAACTATGGCTACACCTTC	CASSYGRRTKNYGYTF
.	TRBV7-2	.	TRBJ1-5	TGTGCCAGCAGGAAGAACCCAGGGGACCGCAATCAGCCCCAGCATTTT	CASRKNPGDRNQPQHF